What follows are 17 T cell receptor beta chains derived from one specimen sequenced in a study of T cell responses to AZD1222 COVID-19 vaccine. Clones were read by immunoSEQ multiplex PCR, and TCRdb kept only the in-frame ones, dropping some. The sample consists of 75,000 or so clones, roughly 90% of them appearing once. The source was peripheral blood, collected 28 days after the second AZD1222 dose. Receptor source: an adult who received the AZD1222 COVID-19 vaccine.

The chain recombines TRBV9 with TRBJ1-3; perhaps TRBD1 as D (5 bases). Germline V gene sequence: CDR1 SGDLS, CDR2 YYNGEE. The CDR3 runs to 15 residues. Trimming stripped 3 bases from V and 4 bases from J, with 14 bases between. The CDR3 protein is CASSGNRTLGNTIYF. The DNA for the CDR3 is TGTGCCAGCAGCGGAAACCGGACACTCGGAAACACCATATATTTT.

V usage is TRBV7-2 and J usage is TRBJ2-5; D is unresolved. CDR3 length: 14 amino acids. From germline, CDR1 is SGHTA and CDR2 FQGNSA. Trimming removed 1 base from V and 5 bases from J, with 11 bases in between. The CDR3 is CASSLGPGRETQYF. CDR3 coding DNA: TGTGCCAGCAGCTTAGGCCCAGGCCGGGAGACCCAGTACTTC.

V and J are TRBV14 and TRBJ1-1, with no clear D. The V gene lost 1 base and the J gene lost 0 bases, with 9 bases spanning the gap. In germline, CDR1 is SGHDN, CDR2 FVKESK. The CDR3 extends over 15 amino acids. The CDR3 DNA follows: TGTGCCAGCAGCCAAGTCGTCAAACTGAACACTGAAGCTTTCTTT. It encodes CASSQVVKLNTEAFF.

The genes are TRBV30 and TRBJ1-4; D remains unclear. CDR1 and CDR2 from the germline V gene are GTSNPN and SVGIG (reference sequence). The CDR3 is 13 residues long. Trimming shortened V by 4 bases and J by 10 bases, and 16 bases separated the two germline ends. CDR3 residues: CAWTRGDMGKLFF. Written as DNA, the CDR3 is TGTGCCTGGACTCGTGGGGATATGGGAAAACTGTTTTTT. The full variable domain, with the rest looked up from reference TRBV30 and TRBJ1-4, is SQTIHQWPATLVQPVGSPLSLECTVEGTSNPNLYWYRQAAGRGLQLLFYSVGIGQISSEVPQNLSASRPQDRQFILSSKKLLLSDSGFYLCAWTRGDMGKLFFGSGTQLSVL.

The chain combines TRBV21-1 with TRBJ2-7; no check of the table's D call, TRBD1, against the DNA was made. TRBV21-1 is a documented pseudogene. The CDR3 spans 16 residues. The CDR3 DNA reads TGTGCCAGCAGCAATTTCTCAGGGCCGAGCTCCTACGAGCAGTACTTC. Amino acids: CASSNFSGPSSYEQYF.

This clone came up once. This chain joins TRBV28 and TRBJ1-4; TRBD1 is a possible D gene (6 bases). Between the trimmed V and J ends, which lost 8 bases and 4 bases, there was a span of 17 bases. The CDR3 length is 15 residues. Germline V gene lookup returns CDR1 MDHEN and CDR2 SYDVKM. CDR3 nucleotide sequence: TGTGCCAGCTTTGGGGGGGGGCACAATAATGAAAAACTGTTTTTT. Its protein product is CASFGGGHNNEKLFF.

The CDR3 bases are TGTGCCAGCAGCGGGCCTTGGGACACCTATGGCTACACCTTC. This encodes CASSGPWDTYGYTF. This sequence joins TRBV7-9 and TRBJ1-2; the D gene is possibly TRBD1 (6 bases). The CDR3 length is 14 residues. The V gene's germline CDR1 is SEHNR and CDR2 FQNEAQ (reference sequence). Trimming shortened V by 5 bases and J by 4 bases, and 14 bases separated the two germline ends.

V gene TRBV27 combines with J gene TRBJ2-2; D remains unclear. The CDR3 runs to 13 residues. Germline CDR1 is MNHEY and CDR2 is SMNVEV (reference sequence). Between the trimmed V and J ends, which lost 3 bases and 5 bases, there was a span of 7 bases. The CDR3 is CASSLVSTGELFF. The CDR3 DNA reads TGTGCCAGCAGTTTGGTCTCGACCGGGGAGCTGTTTTTT.

The chain carries TRBV19 and TRBJ1-1; weak D call: TRBD1 (5 bases). This CDR3 is built from 14 residues. Germline CDR1 LNHDA, CDR2 SQIVND (reference sequence). Trimming pared 6 bases from V and 0 bases from J, leaving 11 bases between. The CDR3 DNA reads as TGTGCCAGTAGCCGACAGAACATGAACACTGAAGCTTTCTTT. Amino acids: CASSRQNMNTEAFF.

This chain joins TRBV14 and TRBJ2-3; 7 nucleotides agree with TRBD2. J was trimmed by 6 bases and V by 1 base; bases with no gene match: 13. Germline values: CDR1 SGHDN, CDR2 FVKESK. The CDR3 totals 17 residues. The CDR3 DNA is TGTGCCAGCAGCCAAGCTCTAGCGGCCGACCTGGGGGATACGCAGTATTTT. Its translation is CASSQALAADLGDTQYF.

This clone has only a few counts. The chain has TRBV7-9 and TRBJ2-7; TRBD2 matches at 7 bases. The CDR3 loop spans 16 amino acids. J lost 4 bases, V lost 2 bases, and 11 bases had no gene match. Germline CDR1 and CDR2: SEHNR and FQNEAQ (reference sequence). This CDR3 reads CASSLLAGVGVYEQYF. CDR3 sequence (DNA): TGTGCCAGCAGCTTATTGGCGGGAGTAGGAGTATACGAGCAGTACTTC.

V is TRBV24-1 and J is TRBJ1-2; the D gene is possibly TRBD1 (6 bases). There are 13 residues in the CDR3. Germline CDR1 KGHDR, CDR2 SFDVKD. With 5 bases removed from V and 4 bases from J, the gap between germline ends came to 10 bases. This CDR3 reads CATSGGGPYGYTF. For the CDR3, the DNA is TGTGCCACCAGTGGTGGGGGCCCCTATGGCTACACCTTC.

The rearrangement joins TRBV9 to TRBJ2-1; 13 nucleotides match TRBD2. Germline loops: CDR1 SGDLS, CDR2 YYNGEE. After removal of 2 bases from V and 1 base from J, the junction contained 12 bases not matched to a gene. The CDR3 extends over 20 amino acids. Written as DNA, the CDR3 is TGTGCCAGCAGCGTGGGGACTAGCGGGACCCCAATTAGGTCCTACAATGAGCAGTTCTTC. Translating it yields CASSVGTSGTPIRSYNEQFF.

The chain links TRBV24-1 to TRBJ2-5, with 7 bases fitting TRBD2. CDR1 is KGHDR and CDR2 is SFDVKD in the germline V gene. The ends lost 4 bases at V and 9 bases at J; junction bases unmatched: 10. The CDR3 is 14 amino acids. The CDR3 spells CATSESGSREAQYF. The CDR3 region has the DNA TGTGCCACCAGTGAATCCGGGTCTCGGGAGGCCCAGTACTTC.

This chain links TRBV6-5 with TRBJ1-3; no reliable D call. In germline, CDR1 is MNHEY, CDR2 SVGAGI. The V end was cut by 7 bases, the J end by 4 bases, with 11 bases between. This CDR3 has 13 amino acids. CDR3 in DNA: TGTGCCAGCACTAAGGGCCCCGGAAACACCATATATTTT. It yields the protein CASTKGPGNTIYF.

This clone was found once. The chain combines TRBV1 with TRBJ2-3; TRBD2, the table's D call, lacks a check against the DNA. TRBV1 is a documented pseudogene. This CDR3 has 14 residues. CDR3: CTSGSGLTPDTQYF. In DNA, the CDR3 is TGCACCAGCGGATCGGGACTGACCCCCGATACGCAGTATTTT.

The chain has TRBV7-2 and TRBJ2-7; a weak D match, TRBD2 (6 bases). The CDR3 runs to 18 residues. V was cut by 5 bases and J by 1 base, with 24 bases left in between. Germline lookup yields CDR1 SGHTA and CDR2 FQGNSA. Here the CDR3 reads CASSHRDLPWGLSYEQYF. In DNA form, the CDR3 reads TGTGCCAGCAGCCATCGGGACTTACCCTGGGGACTGTCCTACGAGCAGTACTTC.